These 14 T cell receptor beta chains originate from one sample sequenced in a study of T cells in Graves' hyperthyroidism and ophthalmopathy. Amplified TCR beta CDR3 regions came from RNA transcripts. The study used the HTBI primer set for a first-round RT-PCR of the TCR CDR3. MiXCR, applied by TCRdb to the multiplex PCR reads, yields one record per CDR3 protein. The table has around 600,000 distinct CDR3 sequences, approximately 14% seen once. Source material: blood. These receptors all come from a woman between 18 and 29 years old with Graves' ophthalmopathy.

The table lists this clonotype with many counts. The rearrangement joins TRBV7-9 to TRBJ2-1; 9 positions match TRBD2. Germline-derived CDR1 and CDR2 are SEHNR and FQNEAQ (reference sequence). Unmatched junction bases numbered 2, after V lost 0 bases and J lost 5 bases. There are 15 residues in the CDR3. CDR3 sequence (DNA): TGTGCCAGCAGCTTAGCTAGCGGGGGAGACAATGAGCAGTTCTTC. Its translation is CASSLASGGDNEQFF.

For this clonotype: A read error may explain this, as a much larger clone is one base away. The V and J genes are TRBV27 and TRBJ1-2, with a weak D call TRBD1 (5 bases). V was trimmed by 7 bases and J by 2 bases, leaving 17 bases between them. From germline, CDR1 is MNHEY and CDR2 SMNVEV (reference sequence). CDR3 size: 15 residues. In DNA form, the CDR3 reads TGTGCCAGCAAAGACAGCGCTGGAGTAAACTATGGCTACACCTTC. Its translation is CASKDSAGVNYGYTF.

Many counts were recorded for this clonotype. J is TRBJ2-7 and V is TRBV20-1; TRBD2 aligns across 14 bases. Germline V gives CDR1 DFQATT, CDR2 SNEGSKA (reference sequence). The CDR3 sequence is 14 residues long. V was pared by 6 bases and J by 3 bases, with 4 bases of the junction left unmatched. The CDR3 coding sequence is TGCAGTGCCACCGGGACTAGCGGGAGCTACGAGCAGTACTTC. Protein sequence: CSATGTSGSYEQYF.

This clonotype appeared many times. This chain uses TRBV27 with TRBJ2-1, with TRBD2 as a possible D gene (6 bases). V lost 6 bases and J lost 9, with 18 bases in between. There are 14 residues in the CDR3. Germline V gene lookup returns CDR1 MNHEY and CDR2 SMNVEV (reference sequence). CDR3 sequence: CASSGTPVRGEQFF. DNA for the CDR3: TGTGCCAGCAGCGGGACTCCTGTTAGAGGTGAGCAGTTCTTC.

The chain employs TRBV29-1 and TRBJ2-2, with no clear D. The CDR3 length is 11 residues. V was shortened by 4 bases and J by 4 bases, with 4 bases between the two germline ends. The germline V gene has CDR1 SQVTM and CDR2 ANQGSEA. CDR3 sequence: CSVVATGELFF. CDR3 nucleotides: TGCAGCGTTGTAGCCACCGGGGAGCTGTTTTTT.

This clonotype appeared many times. V gene TRBV6-1 combines with J gene TRBJ1-1; 10 bases fit TRBD1. This CDR3 comprises 17 residues. J lost 5 bases, V lost 2 bases, and 11 bases had no gene match. In germline, CDR1 is MNHNS, CDR2 SASEGT. CDR3 bases: TGTGCCAGCAGTGAACCCGGCCATGACAGGGGGCGGACTGAAGCTTTCTTT. Translation: CASSEPGHDRGRTEAFF.

Ten or more counts support this clonotype. CDR3 amino acids: CASSSDRIGYTF. In nucleotides, the CDR3 is TGTGCCAGCAGTTCTGACAGGATTGGCTACACCTTC. The genes are TRBV28 and TRBJ1-2; D might be TRBD1 (6 bases). This CDR3 is built from 12 residues. V was cut by 4 bases and J by 7 bases, with 10 bases left in between. Germline CDR1 is MDHEN and CDR2 is SYDVKM.

In its sample, this clonotype was seen many times. The J gene is TRBJ1-3, the V gene TRBV12-3 or TRBV12-4; 7 nucleotides align to TRBD1. The CDR3 covers 15 residues. J lost 4 bases, V lost 6 bases, and 9 bases had no gene match. DNA of the CDR3: TGTGCCAGCAGCCTCCGACAGGGAGCGGGAAACACCATATATTTT. Its translation: CASSLRQGAGNTIYF.

In this sample, this clonotype turned up a few times. This may be a read error: a much more frequent sequence differs by one nucleotide. This chain links TRBV20-1 with TRBJ2-7, with TRBD2 matching over 9 bases. The CDR3 covers 13 residues. Germline CDR1 is DFQATT and CDR2 is SNEGSKA (reference sequence). J was trimmed by 2 bases and V by 6 bases; bases with no gene match: 5. CDR3 protein: CSAVTSGTYEQYF. CDR3 nucleotides: TGCAGTGCCGTGACTAGCGGAACCTACGAGCAGTACTTC.

V is TRBV29-1 and J is TRBJ1-2; possibly TRBD1 for D (5 bases). The CDR3 totals 18 residues. V lost 1 base, J lost 7 bases, and 28 bases lay in between. The V gene's germline CDR1 is SQVTM and CDR2 ANQGSEA. The CDR3 loop reads CSVEAVEDKVLRYAGYTF. The CDR3 coding sequence is TGCAGCGTTGAAGCTGTCGAGGACAAGGTATTGAGATACGCTGGCTACACCTTC.

This clonotype was detected many times. V gene TRBV7-3 combines with J gene TRBJ1-1; 8 bases line up with TRBD1. CDR3 length equals 12 residues. V trimming: 8 bases; J trimming: 1 base; junction bases outside the gene matches: 0. Germline values: CDR1 SGHTA, CDR2 FQGTGA. The CDR3 here is CASGTGNTEAFF. CDR3 DNA sequence: TGTGCCAGCGGGACAGGGAACACTGAAGCTTTCTTT.

The sample holds many counts of this clonotype. The J gene is TRBJ2-3, the V gene TRBV3-1; no clear D gene. V gave up 4 bases and J gave up 0 bases, with 14 bases separating them. This CDR3 region has 16 residues. From germline, CDR1 is LGHDT and CDR2 YNNKEL (reference sequence). The CDR3 protein is CASSRALTKSTDTQYF. The CDR3 DNA is TGTGCCAGCAGCCGTGCCCTAACAAAAAGCACAGATACGCAGTATTTT.

This clonotype appeared many times. The gene calls are TRBV7-8 and TRBJ2-2, with D possibly being TRBD1 or TRBD2 (6 bases each). Trimming took 7 bases from V and 3 from J, leaving 24 bases between them. Germline CDR1 SGHVS, CDR2 FQNEAQ. The CDR3 has 18 amino acids. The CDR3 here is CASTSRKGGARDTGELFF. For the CDR3, the DNA is TGTGCCAGCACCTCAAGGAAGGGGGGAGCTAGGGACACCGGGGAGCTGTTTTTT.

The CDR3 here is CASSYVAGRSYEQYF. The CDR3 DNA reads as TGTGCCAGCAGTTACGTGGCGGGCAGATCCTACGAGCAGTACTTC. The V call is TRBV6-5, the J call TRBJ2-7; the D gene is possibly TRBD2 (5 bases). The length of the CDR3 is 15 residues. Germline CDR1 is MNHEY and CDR2 is SVGAGI. V was cut by 2 bases and J by 1 base, with 12 bases left in between.